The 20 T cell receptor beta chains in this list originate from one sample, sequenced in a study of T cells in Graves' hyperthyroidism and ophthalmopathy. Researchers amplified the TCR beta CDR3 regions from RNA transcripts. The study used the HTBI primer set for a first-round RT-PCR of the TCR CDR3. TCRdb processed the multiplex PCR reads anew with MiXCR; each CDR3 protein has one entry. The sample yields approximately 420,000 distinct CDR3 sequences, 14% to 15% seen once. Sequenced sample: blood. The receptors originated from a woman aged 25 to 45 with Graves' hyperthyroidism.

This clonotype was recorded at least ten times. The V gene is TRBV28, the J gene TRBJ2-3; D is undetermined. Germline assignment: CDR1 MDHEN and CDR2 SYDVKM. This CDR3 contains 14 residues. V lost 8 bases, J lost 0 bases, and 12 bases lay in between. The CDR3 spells CASCSDLSTDTQYF. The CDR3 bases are TGTGCCAGCTGTTCCGATTTAAGCACAGATACGCAGTATTTT.

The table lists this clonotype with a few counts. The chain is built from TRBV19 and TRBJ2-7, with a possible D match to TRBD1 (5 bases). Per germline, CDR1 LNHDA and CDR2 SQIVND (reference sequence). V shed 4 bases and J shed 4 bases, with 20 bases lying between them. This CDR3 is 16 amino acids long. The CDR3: CASSTAGAPDLYEQYF. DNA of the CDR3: TGTGCCAGTAGTACCGCTGGGGCCCCGGATTTATACGAGCAGTACTTC.

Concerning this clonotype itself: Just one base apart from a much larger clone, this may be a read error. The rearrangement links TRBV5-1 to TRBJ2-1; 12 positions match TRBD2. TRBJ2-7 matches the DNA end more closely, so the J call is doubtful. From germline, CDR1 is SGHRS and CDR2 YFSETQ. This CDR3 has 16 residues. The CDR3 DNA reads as TGCGCCAGCAGCCCCCTGGCTAGCGGGAGGGACAATGAGCAGTACTTC. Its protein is CASSPLASGRDNEQYF.

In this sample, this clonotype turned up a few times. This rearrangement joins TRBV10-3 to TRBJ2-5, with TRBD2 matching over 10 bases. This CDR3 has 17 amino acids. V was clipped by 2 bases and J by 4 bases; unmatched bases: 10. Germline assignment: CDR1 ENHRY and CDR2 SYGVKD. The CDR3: CAISEGLAGDILETQYF. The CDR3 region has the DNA TGTGCCATCAGTGAGGGTCTAGCGGGAGACATATTAGAGACCCAGTACTTC.

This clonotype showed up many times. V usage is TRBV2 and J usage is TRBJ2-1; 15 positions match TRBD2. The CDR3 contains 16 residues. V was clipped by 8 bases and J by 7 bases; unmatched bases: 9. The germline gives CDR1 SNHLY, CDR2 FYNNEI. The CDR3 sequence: CASGIGLAGGPNEQFF. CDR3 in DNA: TGTGCCAGCGGTATTGGACTAGCGGGAGGGCCTAATGAGCAGTTCTTC.

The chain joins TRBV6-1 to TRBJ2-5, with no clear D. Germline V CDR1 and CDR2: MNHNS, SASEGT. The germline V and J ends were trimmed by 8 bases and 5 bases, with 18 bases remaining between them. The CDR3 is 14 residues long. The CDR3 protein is CASHRISQFETQYF. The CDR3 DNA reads TGTGCCAGCCACCGAATCTCACAGTTCGAGACCCAGTACTTC.

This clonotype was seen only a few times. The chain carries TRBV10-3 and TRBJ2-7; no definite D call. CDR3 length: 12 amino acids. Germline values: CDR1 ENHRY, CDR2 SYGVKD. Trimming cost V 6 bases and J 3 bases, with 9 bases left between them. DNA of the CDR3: TGTGCCATCAGCACAAATATCTACGAGCAGTACTTC. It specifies CAISTNIYEQYF.

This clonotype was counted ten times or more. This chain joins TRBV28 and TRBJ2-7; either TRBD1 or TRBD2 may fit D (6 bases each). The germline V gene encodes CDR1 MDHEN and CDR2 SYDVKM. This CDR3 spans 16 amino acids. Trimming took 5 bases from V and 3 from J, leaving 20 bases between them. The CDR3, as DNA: TGTGCCAGCAGTACCTCCTCGCGGGACACCGACTACGAGCAGTACTTC. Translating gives CASSTSSRDTDYEQYF.

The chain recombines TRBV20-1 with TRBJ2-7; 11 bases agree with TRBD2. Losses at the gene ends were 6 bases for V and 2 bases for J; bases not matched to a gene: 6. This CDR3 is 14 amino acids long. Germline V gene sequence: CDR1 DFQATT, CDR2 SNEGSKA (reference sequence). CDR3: CSAPIAGGPYEQYF. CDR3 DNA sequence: TGCAGTGCGCCTATAGCGGGAGGGCCCTACGAGCAGTACTTC.

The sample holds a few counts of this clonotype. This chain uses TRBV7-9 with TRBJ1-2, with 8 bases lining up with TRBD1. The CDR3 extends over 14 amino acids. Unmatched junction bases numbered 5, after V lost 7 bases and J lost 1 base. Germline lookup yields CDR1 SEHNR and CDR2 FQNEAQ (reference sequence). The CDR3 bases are TGTGCCAGCACCTTGGACAGGGTTAACTATGGCTACACCTTC. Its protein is CASTLDRVNYGYTF.

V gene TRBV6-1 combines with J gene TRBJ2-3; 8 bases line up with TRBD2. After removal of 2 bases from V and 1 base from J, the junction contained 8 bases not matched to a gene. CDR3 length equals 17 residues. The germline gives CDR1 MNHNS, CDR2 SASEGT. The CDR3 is CASSERLRAGGTDTQYF. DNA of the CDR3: TGTGCCAGCAGTGAAAGGTTAAGAGCGGGAGGCACAGATACGCAGTATTTT.

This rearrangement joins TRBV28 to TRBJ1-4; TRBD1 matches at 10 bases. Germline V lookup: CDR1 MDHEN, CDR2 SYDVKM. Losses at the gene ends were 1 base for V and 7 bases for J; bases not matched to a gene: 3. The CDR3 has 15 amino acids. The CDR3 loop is CASSLLTGGGEKLFF. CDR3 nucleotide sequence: TGTGCCAGCAGTTTATTGACAGGGGGCGGTGAAAAACTGTTTTTT.

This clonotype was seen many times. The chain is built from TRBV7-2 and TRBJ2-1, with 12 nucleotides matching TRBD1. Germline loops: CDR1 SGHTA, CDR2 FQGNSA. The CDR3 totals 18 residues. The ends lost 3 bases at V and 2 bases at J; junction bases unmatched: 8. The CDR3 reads CASSFGLGTGGAYNEQFF. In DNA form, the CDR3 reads TGTGCCAGCAGCTTTGGTCTGGGGACAGGGGGCGCCTACAATGAGCAGTTCTTC.

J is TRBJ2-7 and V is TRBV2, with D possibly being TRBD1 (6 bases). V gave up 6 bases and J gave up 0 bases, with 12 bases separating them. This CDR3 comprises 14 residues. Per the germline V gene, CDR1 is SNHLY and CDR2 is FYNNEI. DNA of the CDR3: TGTGCCAGCAGACCCACAGGGAGCTCCTACGAGCAGTACTTC. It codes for CASRPTGSSYEQYF.

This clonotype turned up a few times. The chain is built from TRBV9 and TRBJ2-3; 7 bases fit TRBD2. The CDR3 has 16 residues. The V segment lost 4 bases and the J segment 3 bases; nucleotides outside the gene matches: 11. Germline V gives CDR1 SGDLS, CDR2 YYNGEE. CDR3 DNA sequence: TGTGCCAGCAGCACCCTGAATAGCGGGTTAACAGATACGCAGTATTTT. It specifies CASSTLNSGLTDTQYF.

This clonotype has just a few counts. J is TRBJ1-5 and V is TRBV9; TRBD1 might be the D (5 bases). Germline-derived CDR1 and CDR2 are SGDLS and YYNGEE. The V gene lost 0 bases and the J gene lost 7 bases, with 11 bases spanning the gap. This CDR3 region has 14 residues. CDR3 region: CASSVGQGGQPQHF. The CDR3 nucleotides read TGTGCCAGCAGCGTAGGGCAGGGAGGGCAGCCCCAGCATTTT.

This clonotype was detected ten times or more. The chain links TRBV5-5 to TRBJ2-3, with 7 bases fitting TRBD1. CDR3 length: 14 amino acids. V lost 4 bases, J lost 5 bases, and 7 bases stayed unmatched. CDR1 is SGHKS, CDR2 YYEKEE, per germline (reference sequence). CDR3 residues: CASSIRQGRDTQYF. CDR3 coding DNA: TGTGCCAGCAGCATCCGACAGGGCAGAGATACGCAGTATTTT.

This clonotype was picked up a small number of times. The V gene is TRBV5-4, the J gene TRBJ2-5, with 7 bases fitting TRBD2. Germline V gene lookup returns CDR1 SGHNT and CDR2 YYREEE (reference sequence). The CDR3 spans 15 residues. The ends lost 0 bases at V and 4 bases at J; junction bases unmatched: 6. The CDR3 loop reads CASSLEGGPGETQYF. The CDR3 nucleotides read TGTGCCAGCAGCTTGGAGGGAGGGCCGGGAGAGACCCAGTACTTC.

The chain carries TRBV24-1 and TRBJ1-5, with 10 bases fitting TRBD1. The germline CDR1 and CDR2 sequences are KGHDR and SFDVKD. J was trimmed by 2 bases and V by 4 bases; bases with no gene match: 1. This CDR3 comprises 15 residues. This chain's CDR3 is CATSETGGGNQPQHF. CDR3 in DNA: TGTGCCACCAGTGAGACAGGGGGCGGCAATCAGCCCCAGCATTTT.

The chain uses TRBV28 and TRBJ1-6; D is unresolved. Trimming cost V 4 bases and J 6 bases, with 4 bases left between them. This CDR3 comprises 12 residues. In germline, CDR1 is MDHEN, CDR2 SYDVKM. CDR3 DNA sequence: TGTGCCAGCAGTTCGAGTAATTCACCCCTCCACTTT. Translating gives CASSSSNSPLHF.